The T cell receptor (beta chain) described here comes from a study of blood T cell repertoires in COVID-19. Across the whole study: COVID-19 samples from acute and convalescent phases originated in the United States, Italy and Spain. From T cells, B-cell-depleted T cells, or PBMCs came the material, which was cDNA or gDNA.

Per the original methods: Using reference gene primer amplification, nucleated cell counts were estimated. Only in-frame clones appear in the TCRdb table, and some are missing; sequencing was by immunoSEQ multiplex PCR. The V and J calls and clone size are taken from that table; D and trimming were inferred from the DNA. This repertoire shows some 150,000 clones, roughly 85% found once; its top ten account for over 2.5%. The CDR3 runs to 15 residues. Germline V gene lookup returns CDR1 SGHVS and CDR2 FQNEAQ. V trimming: 5 bases; J trimming: 3 bases; junction bases outside the gene matches: 6. The sequence was collected from a human donor with acute or convalescent COVID-19. The donor label of this sample is uncertain. The chain is built from TRBV7-8 and TRBJ1-3; 8 bases are a match to TRBD1. Input material: peripheral blood. DNA for the CDR3: TGTGCCAGCAGCCGAACAGGGGGAGATGGAAACACCATATATTTT. Amino acids: CASSRTGGDGNTIYF.